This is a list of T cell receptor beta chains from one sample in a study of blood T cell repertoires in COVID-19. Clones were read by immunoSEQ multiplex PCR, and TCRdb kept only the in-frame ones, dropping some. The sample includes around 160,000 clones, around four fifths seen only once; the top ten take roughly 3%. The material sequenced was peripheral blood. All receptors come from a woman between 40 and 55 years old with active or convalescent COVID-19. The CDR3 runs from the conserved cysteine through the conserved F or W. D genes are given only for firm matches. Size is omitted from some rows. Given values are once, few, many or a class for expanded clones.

TGTGCCAGCAGTTACGGACTAGCGGGGGGGGATACGCAGTATTTT	CASSYGLAGGDTQYF	TRBV5-4	TRBD2	TRBJ2-3	NA
TGTGCCAGCAGTTACTCGGTCCAGGCCAATCAGCCCCAGCATTTT	CASSYSVQANQPQHF	TRBV6-6	NA	TRBJ1-5	NA
TGTGCCAGCAGTCTCCGACAGGCCGGGGAGCTGTTTTTT	CASSLRQAGELFF	TRBV12-3/TRBV12-4	NA	TRBJ2-2	NA
TGTGCCAGCAGCGTGGGACTGGGGGGCAATCAGCCCCAGCATTTT	CASSVGLGGNQPQHF	TRBV7-2	NA	TRBJ1-5	NA
TGTGCCACCCGCGGGGACAGGGACGTTGATGGCTACACCTTC	CATRGDRDVDGYTF	TRBV6-4	TRBD1	TRBJ1-2	NA
TGCGCCAGCAGCCTTAGCCGGGACACTGAAGCTTTCTTT	CASSLSRDTEAFF	TRBV5-1	NA	TRBJ1-1	NA
TGCGCCAGCAGCCAGGGGGCGGGGGCTAACTATGGCTACACCTTC	CASSQGAGANYGYTF	TRBV4-3	NA	TRBJ1-2	once
TGTGCCAGCAGCTTAGTCGCGGTGAGCACAGATACGCAGTATTTT	CASSLVAVSTDTQYF	TRBV7-6	NA	TRBJ2-3	NA
TGTGCCAGCAGCTTGACAGGGGGGAACACCGGGGAGCTGTTTTTT	CASSLTGGNTGELFF	TRBV5-4	TRBD1	TRBJ2-2	NA
TGTGCCAGTAGTATCCGAGGGGGCGCGTCCACAGATACGCAGTATTTT	CASSIRGGASTDTQYF	TRBV19	TRBD1	TRBJ2-3	NA
TGTGCCAGCAGTTACTCCGATCGACCCGGGACAGGGGACCTATACGAGCAGTACTTC	CASSYSDRPGTGDLYEQYF	TRBV6-2/TRBV6-3	TRBD1	TRBJ2-7	NA
TGTGCCAGCAGTTTATCAGGGGCCGGAGAGACCCAGTACTTC	CASSLSGAGETQYF	TRBV28	NA	TRBJ2-5	NA
TGTGCCAGCAGGTCGGGGACAGGGATTTCACCCCTCCACTTT	CASRSGTGISPLHF	TRBV6-5	TRBD1	TRBJ1-6	NA
TGTGCCAGCAGCGTAGCTCCACTCATGAACACTGAAGCTTTCTTT	CASSVAPLMNTEAFF	TRBV9	NA	TRBJ1-1	NA
TGTGCCAGCAGCGTAGCGGGGCACGAGGGAGGAGGGAACACTGAAGCTTTCTTT	CASSVAGHEGGGNTEAFF	TRBV9	NA	TRBJ1-1	NA
TGTGCCAGCTCACCACCTATGGGGAGCTCTGGAAACACCATATATTTT	CASSPPMGSSGNTIYF	TRBV18	NA	TRBJ1-3	NA
TGTGCCATCCGGGACAAAGCTAACTATGGCTACACCTTC	CAIRDKANYGYTF	TRBV28	NA	TRBJ1-2	NA
TGTGCCAGCAGTTTAAACAGGGGCACTGAAGCTTTCTTT	CASSLNRGTEAFF	TRBV27	TRBD1	TRBJ1-1	NA
TGTGCCAGCAGCCAATGGCTCGGGACAAGGGGCGACTATGGCTACACCTTC	CASSQWLGTRGDYGYTF	TRBV3-1/TRBV3-2	NA	TRBJ1-2	NA
TGTGCCAGCAGGGTTAAGCGGGTAGGCGGCACTGAAGCTTTCTTT	CASRVKRVGGTEAFF	TRBV3-1/TRBV3-2	NA	TRBJ1-1	NA
TGTGCCAGCAGTATCGGGACAGAAGCAATTTACTATGGCTACACCTTC	CASSIGTEAIYYGYTF	TRBV6-2/TRBV6-3	TRBD1	TRBJ1-2	NA
TGTGCCAGCAGTTTATGGGCAGGGCCGCAAAACATTCAGTACTTC	CASSLWAGPQNIQYF	TRBV28	NA	TRBJ2-4	once
TGTGCCAGCAGCTTAGTAGCCAGGGGAGAGACCCAGTACTTC	CASSLVARGETQYF	TRBV7-2	NA	TRBJ2-5	NA
TGTGCCAGCAGCTTAAGGTCCGCAGGGGGCGGCCAAAAACTGTTTTTT	CASSLRSAGGGQKLFF	TRBV7-9	TRBD1	TRBJ1-4	once
TGTGCCAGCAGCCCTTCACCGGGGTACACCATATATTTT	CASSPSPGYTIYF	TRBV5-6	NA	TRBJ1-3	NA
TGTGCCAGCAGCGTTAGCGGGGGATCCTACGAGCAGTACTTC	CASSVSGGSYEQYF	TRBV9	TRBD2	TRBJ2-7	NA
TGTGCCAGCACCCCACCTCGTCCAGGGGGGACCAATGAGCAGTTCTTC	CASTPPRPGGTNEQFF	TRBV6-6	NA	TRBJ2-1	NA
TGTGCCAGCAGTTCCCCTCTAGCGGGGGGGGTAGATACGCAGTATTTT	CASSSPLAGGVDTQYF	TRBV27	TRBD2	TRBJ2-3	NA
TGTGCCAGCAGCTACCGGGACAGGGTGATTAACGATGGCTACACCTTC	CASSYRDRVINDGYTF	TRBV7-2	TRBD1	TRBJ1-2	NA
TGTGCCAGCAAGCGGGCAGCCGGGAGCAATCAGCCCCAGCATTTT	CASKRAAGSNQPQHF	TRBV28	NA	TRBJ1-5	NA
TGTGCCAGCAGCCCGGGACTAGCCACGGATGAGCAGTTCTTC	CASSPGLATDEQFF	TRBV5-5	TRBD2	TRBJ2-1	NA
TGTGCCAGCAAGGTAGCGGGAGTAGATACGCAGTATTTT	CASKVAGVDTQYF	TRBV6-5	TRBD2	TRBJ2-3	NA
TGTGCCAGCAGCTTAGGGTGGTTGGGTCGGAACCGGGGCACAGATACGCAGTATTTT	CASSLGWLGRNRGTDTQYF	TRBV7-8	NA	TRBJ2-3	NA
TGTGCCAGCTCACCGGACTCCACAGATACGCAGTATTTT	CASSPDSTDTQYF	TRBV18	NA	TRBJ2-3	NA
TGTGCCTGGAACCCCAGCAGGGAGGGCGAGCAGTACTTC	CAWNPSREGEQYF	TRBV30	TRBD2	TRBJ2-7	NA
TGTGCCAGCAGTCCCGGGCAGCGGGACAGGGGTATTTCACCCCTCCACTTT	CASSPGQRDRGISPLHF	TRBV27	TRBD1	TRBJ1-6	NA
TGTGCCAGCCACAAGGGGGGGTTAACCTACGAGCAGTACTTC	CASHKGGLTYEQYF	TRBV21-1	NA	TRBJ2-7	NA
TGTGCTCCCCACAGGGCTTCCCAGCATTTT	CAPHRASQHF	TRBV7-7	NA	TRBJ1-5	NA
TGTGCCAGCAGAATGGGAGCCTCTGGGGCCAACGTCCTGACTTTC	CASRMGASGANVLTF	TRBV6-5	NA	TRBJ2-6	NA
TGTGCCAGCAGCTCCAGGGCTAGCGGGGGGGAGACCCAGTACTTC	CASSSRASGGETQYF	TRBV11-2	TRBD2	TRBJ2-5	NA